Listed below are T cell receptor beta chains from one sample, sequenced in a study of cytomegalovirus exposure and HLA in healthy donors. TCRdb's copy holds only in-frame clones and misses some; the assay was immunoSEQ multiplex PCR. The sample holds about 160,000 clones; 95% to 97% are singletons and the top ten take roughly 1%. The sequenced sample was PBMCs. All receptors derive from a woman younger than 35 in good health and CMV-seronegative. Both conserved end residues are part of each CDR3. A D gene is named only where the DNA matches it firmly. Some rows mark clone size as missing; the rest say once, few, many or name a class of expanded clone.

v_call: TRBV7-2; d_call: -; cdr3_length: 17; j_call: TRBJ1-6; clone_size: -; cdr3_nt: TGTGCCAGCAGTTATTCCAGGTTGGCTTCCTATAATTCACCCCTCCACTTT; cdr3_aa: CASSYSRLASYNSPLHF
v_call: TRBV4-3; d_call: -; cdr3_length: 17; j_call: TRBJ1-4; clone_size: -; cdr3_nt: TGCGCCAGCAGCCAAGAAGCGGGACACGGCCGGAGGGGAAAACTGTTTTTT; cdr3_aa: CASSQEAGHGRRGKLFF
v_call: TRBV7-9; d_call: TRBD2; cdr3_length: 18; j_call: TRBJ2-3; clone_size: -; cdr3_nt: TGTGCCAGCAGCCACGGACTAGCGGGGCGGATTAGCACAGATACGCAGTATTTT; cdr3_aa: CASSHGLAGRISTDTQYF
v_call: TRBV4-2; d_call: TRBD1; cdr3_length: 16; j_call: TRBJ2-1; clone_size: -; cdr3_nt: TGTGCCAGCAGCCACACCGGGACAGGGGAGTACAATGAGCAGTTCTTC; cdr3_aa: CASSHTGTGEYNEQFF
v_call: TRBV19; d_call: TRBD1; cdr3_length: 13; j_call: TRBJ1-1; clone_size: -; cdr3_nt: TGTGCCAGTAGTACAGGGGGAGCCACTGAAGCTTTCTTT; cdr3_aa: CASSTGGATEAFF
v_call: TRBV6-1; d_call: TRBD2; cdr3_length: 14; j_call: TRBJ2-3; clone_size: -; cdr3_nt: TGTGCCAGTCAGTTAGCGGGGGACACAGATACGCAGTATTTT; cdr3_aa: CASQLAGDTDTQYF
v_call: TRBV19; d_call: -; cdr3_length: 16; j_call: TRBJ1-1; clone_size: once; cdr3_nt: TGTGCCAGTAGCCCCAGGGGTCGGGCTATGAACACTGAAGCTTTCTTT; cdr3_aa: CASSPRGRAMNTEAFF
v_call: TRBV5-8; d_call: TRBD1; cdr3_length: 15; j_call: TRBJ2-3; clone_size: -; cdr3_nt: TGTGCCAGCAGCGCCGGGACAGGGGGCACAGATACGCAGTATTTT; cdr3_aa: CASSAGTGGTDTQYF
v_call: TRBV9; d_call: -; cdr3_length: 15; j_call: TRBJ2-3; clone_size: -; cdr3_nt: TGTGCCAGCAACTTTGTTGAAGTATGCACAGATACGCAGTATTTT; cdr3_aa: CASNFVEVCTDTQYF
v_call: TRBV6-1; d_call: TRBD1; cdr3_length: 15; j_call: TRBJ2-5; clone_size: -; cdr3_nt: TGTGCCAGCAGTAGAACAGGGGGCGGGTCTGGGACCCAGTACTTC; cdr3_aa: CASSRTGGGSGTQYF
v_call: TRBV6-5; d_call: -; cdr3_length: 14; j_call: TRBJ1-3; clone_size: -; cdr3_nt: TGTGCCAGCAGTACAACGACAGCCGGAAACACCATATATTTT; cdr3_aa: CASSTTTAGNTIYF
v_call: TRBV6-5; d_call: -; cdr3_length: 12; j_call: TRBJ1-1; clone_size: few; cdr3_nt: TGTGCCAGCAGTCCTATGGGAGGGGAAGCTTTCTTT; cdr3_aa: CASSPMGGEAFF
v_call: TRBV12-5; d_call: -; cdr3_length: 15; j_call: TRBJ2-4; clone_size: -; cdr3_nt: TGTGCTAGTGGGGTAGGGGCACTAGCCAAAAACATTCAGTACTTC; cdr3_aa: CASGVGALAKNIQYF
v_call: TRBV7-9; d_call: -; cdr3_length: 16; j_call: TRBJ2-6; clone_size: -; cdr3_nt: TGTGCCAGCAGACCGGGACAAAGCTCTGGGGCCAACGTCCTGACTTTC; cdr3_aa: CASRPGQSSGANVLTF
v_call: TRBV9; d_call: -; cdr3_length: 16; j_call: TRBJ1-3; clone_size: -; cdr3_nt: TGTGCCAGCAGCGTAAGATCAGGGGTAACTGGAAACACCATATATTTT; cdr3_aa: CASSVRSGVTGNTIYF
v_call: TRBV6-5; d_call: TRBD2; cdr3_length: 15; j_call: TRBJ2-7; clone_size: -; cdr3_nt: TGTGCCAGCAAGAGAACTAGCGGGGGGGCTATCGAGCAGTACTTC; cdr3_aa: CASKRTSGGAIEQYF